The 28 T cell receptor beta chains reported below all come from one sample, sequenced in a study of blood T cell repertoires in COVID-19. Profiling relied on immunoSEQ multiplex PCR, and the TCRdb table lists in-frame clones only, not all of them. The sample shows 150,000 to 200,000 clones, 80% to 90% of them seen only once. Source material: peripheral blood. The receptors here all came from a man aged 18 to 29 with active or convalescent COVID-19.

The V and J genes are TRBV7-2 and TRBJ1-6, with 8 nucleotides matching TRBD1. Germline V gives CDR1 SGHTA, CDR2 FQGNSA. The CDR3 totals 15 residues. V lost 5 bases to trimming and J lost 7 bases; unmatched junction nucleotides: 7. Here the CDR3 reads CASSPTQGANSPLHF. The CDR3 DNA reads TGTGCCAGCAGCCCGACCCAGGGGGCAAATTCACCCCTCCACTTT.

J is TRBJ2-7 and V is TRBV14, with TRBD1 matching 7 bases. The CDR3 is 13 amino acids. Germline assignment: CDR1 SGHDN and CDR2 FVKESK. With V trimmed by 5 bases and J by 6 bases, 7 bases remained unmatched. CDR3 sequence reads: CASSFSTGSEQYV. CDR3 DNA sequence: TGTGCCAGCAGCTTTTCGACAGGGAGCGAGCAGTACGTC.

The J gene is TRBJ2-1, the V gene TRBV24-1; 7 positions agree with TRBD1. Germline V gene lookup returns CDR1 KGHDR and CDR2 SFDVKD. The CDR3 sequence is 13 residues long. Trimming took 9 bases from V and 3 from J; bases not matched to a gene: 4. CDR3 residues: CATRDRVYNEQFF. Written as DNA, the CDR3 is TGTGCCACCCGGGACAGAGTCTACAATGAGCAGTTCTTC.

The gene calls are TRBV4-2 and TRBJ2-5, with D hard to call. V was shortened by 2 bases and J by 5 bases, with 9 bases between the two germline ends. Germline V gene data show CDR1 as LGHNA and CDR2 as YNFKEQ. This CDR3 contains 13 residues. In nucleotides, the CDR3 is TGTGCCAGCAGCCAACCGGCTAGGGAGACCCAGTACTTC. This gives the protein CASSQPARETQYF.

This clone showed up just once. The chain joins TRBV4-3 to TRBJ2-7; 10 bases line up with TRBD2. Germline CDR1 and CDR2: LGHNA and YSLEER. The CDR3 runs to 19 residues. The junction had 11 bases not matched to a gene; V was cut back by 0 bases and J by 0 bases. CDR3 sequence: CASSQEFGLAVGPSYEQYF. CDR3 nucleotide sequence: TGCGCCAGCAGCCAAGAGTTCGGACTAGCGGTTGGACCCTCCTACGAGCAGTACTTC.

This clone was seen a handful of times. This chain joins TRBV6-4 and TRBJ2-1, with TRBD2 matching over 8 bases. The junction had 9 bases not matched to a gene; V was cut back by 4 bases and J by 7 bases. The CDR3 extends over 15 amino acids. CDR1 and CDR2 from the germline V gene are MRHNA and SNTAGT. In DNA, the CDR3 is TGTGCCAGCAGTGGGATGGGAAGCGGGAGTAATGAGCAGTTCTTC. Amino acids: CASSGMGSGSNEQFF.

The rearrangement joins TRBV18 to TRBJ1-5, with 10 bases matching TRBD1. CDR3 length equals 15 residues. Germline lookup yields CDR1 KGHSH and CDR2 LQKENI. V lost 3 bases and J lost 7; bases outside the gene matches: 6. In DNA, the CDR3 is TGTGCCAGCTCACCTCGACAGGGGGCTAGGCAGCCCCAGCATTTT. Translated: CASSPRQGARQPQHF.

This clone has only a few counts. Other DNA sequences of this sample code for an identical CDR3. The chain couples TRBV6-5 to TRBJ1-3, with D hard to call. Germline V lookup: CDR1 MNHEY, CDR2 SVGAGI. The germline V and J ends were trimmed by 8 bases and 4 bases, with 9 bases remaining between them. This CDR3 spans 12 amino acids. In DNA, the CDR3 is TGTGCCAGCCGTACGGGGGGAAACACCATATATTTT. Translating gives CASRTGGNTIYF.

The chain combines TRBV12-3 or TRBV12-4 with TRBJ1-1, with D unresolved. Trimming removed 8 bases from V and 1 base from J, with 11 bases in between. CDR3 length equals 13 residues. As DNA, the CDR3 is TGTGCCAGCCGTCCTCTCCGGAACACTGAAGCTTTCTTT. This codes for CASRPLRNTEAFF.

This sequence joins TRBV19 and TRBJ2-7, with 8 bases aligning to TRBD1. This CDR3 comprises 14 residues. CDR1 LNHDA and CDR2 SQIVND come from the germline V gene (reference sequence). The J segment lost 3 bases and the V segment lost 10 bases, leaving 11 bases of the junction unmatched. The CDR3 bases are TGTGCCACCAACCAGGGGGCGGACGACTACGAGCAGTACTTC. This sequence encodes CATNQGADDYEQYF.

The chain combines TRBV7-9 with TRBJ1-6, with D perhaps TRBD1 (6 bases). This CDR3 has 16 residues. Germline values: CDR1 SEHNR, CDR2 FQNEAQ (reference sequence). Trimming took off 4 bases at V and 0 bases at J, with 10 bases between the two ends. The CDR3 bases are TGTGCCAGCAGCTACCGACAGGCCTCCTATAATTCACCCCTCCACTTT. Protein sequence: CASSYRQASYNSPLHF.

This clone appeared once. The chain is built from TRBV6-5 and TRBJ1-4; 7 bases map to TRBD1. Looked up from germline, CDR1 is MNHEY and CDR2 is SVGAGI. J gave up 5 bases and V 5 bases, and 5 bases lay outside the gene matches. The CDR3 extends over 14 amino acids. The CDR3 nucleotides read TGTGCCAGCAGTCAGACAGGGTTGAATGAAAAACTGTTTTTT. Protein: CASSQTGLNEKLFF.

The chain has TRBV7-7 and TRBJ2-7, with 9 bases aligning to TRBD1. The CDR3 totals 15 residues. V lost 3 bases, J lost 8 bases, and 11 bases stayed unmatched. Germline V gene sequence: CDR1 SSHAT, CDR2 FNYEAQ (reference sequence). DNA for the CDR3: TGTGCCAGCAGCTTGGATAGGGGACAGGGAGAAAAGCAGTACTTC. As protein: CASSLDRGQGEKQYF. The full variable domain, with the rest looked up from reference TRBV7-7 and TRBJ2-7, is GAGVSQSPRYKVTKRGQDVTLRCDPISSHATLYWYQQALGQGPEFLTYFNYEAQPDKSGLPSDRFSAERPEGSISTLTIQRTEQRDSAMYRCASSLDRGQGEKQYFGPGTRLTVT.

The chain carries TRBV19 and TRBJ1-1; D not resolved. Germline V gene data show CDR1 as LNHDA and CDR2 as SQIVND (reference sequence). V lost 6 bases and J lost 5, with 10 bases in between. The CDR3 totals 12 residues. DNA for the CDR3: TGTGCCAGTAGCACCCCGGGGACTGAAGCTTTCTTT. This codes for CASSTPGTEAFF.

The V and J genes are TRBV7-9 and TRBJ2-7; D possibly corresponds to TRBD2 (5 bases). This CDR3 region has 12 residues. The germline V gene encodes CDR1 SEHNR and CDR2 FQNEAQ (reference sequence). The V end was cut by 5 bases, the J end by 4 bases, with 9 bases between. This CDR3 is CASSAGLYEQYF. DNA of the CDR3: TGTGCCAGCAGCGCTGGACTTTACGAGCAGTACTTC.

This chain uses TRBV6-5 with TRBJ2-3, with 12 bases fitting TRBD2. V dropped 2 bases and J dropped 3; count of bases not matched to a gene: 0. Germline V gene data show CDR1 as MNHEY and CDR2 as SVGAGI. This CDR3 region has 15 residues. CDR3 protein: CASSYLAGGTDTQYF. CDR3 DNA sequence: TGTGCCAGCAGTTACCTAGCGGGGGGGACAGATACGCAGTATTTT.

The chain has TRBV6-5 and TRBJ2-7; TRBD1 agrees at 7 bases. The CDR3 totals 12 residues. The V gene end was trimmed by 7 bases and the J gene end by 3 bases; junction bases not matched to a gene: 3. CDR1 is MNHEY and CDR2 is SVGAGI in the germline V gene. Here the CDR3 DNA reads TGTGCCAGCAATAGACAGGGCTACGAGCAGTACTTC. It yields the protein CASNRQGYEQYF.

This clone came up once. This rearrangement joins TRBV3-1 (or the pseudogene TRBV3-2) to TRBJ1-3; D unresolved. This CDR3 has 12 amino acids. Germline CDR1 reads LGHDT; CDR2 reads YNNKEL (reference sequence). Trimming removed 8 bases from V and 4 bases from J, with 9 bases in between. DNA for the CDR3: TGTGCCAGCGGCCGCGGGGGAAACACCATATATTTT. It yields the protein CASGRGGNTIYF.

V usage is TRBV9 and J usage is TRBJ2-6; a possible D gene is TRBD2 (6 bases). The CDR3 is 16 amino acids. Trimming pared 3 bases from V and 2 bases from J, leaving 12 bases between. Germline V gives CDR1 SGDLS, CDR2 YYNGEE. The CDR3 DNA sequence: TGTGCCAGCAGCGAGGGACCGGGAGCTGGGGCCAACGTCCTGACTTTC. Encoded protein: CASSEGPGAGANVLTF.

A single count supports this clone. The rearrangement uses TRBV7-8 and TRBJ1-3, with 7 bases aligning to TRBD1. The CDR3 totals 14 residues. Germline V gives CDR1 SGHVS, CDR2 FQNEAQ. Losses at the gene ends were 9 bases for V and 0 bases for J; bases not matched to a gene: 5. In DNA form, the CDR3 reads TGTGCCAGTGGGACAGCCCCCTCTGGAAACACCATATATTTT. Its translation: CASGTAPSGNTIYF.

The V gene is TRBV19, the J gene TRBJ1-2, with TRBD1 matching 7 bases. The CDR3 totals 14 residues. V lost 6 bases to trimming and J lost 3 bases; unmatched junction nucleotides: 7. Germline V CDR1 and CDR2: LNHDA, SQIVND (reference sequence). Here the CDR3 DNA reads TGTGCCAGTAGCTACAGGGGTAGTGACTATGGCTACACCTTC. Translating gives CASSYRGSDYGYTF.

The rearrangement links TRBV5-4 to TRBJ1-1; D possibly corresponds to TRBD1 (5 bases). The germline CDR1 and CDR2 sequences are SGHNT and YYREEE (reference sequence). There are 16 residues in the CDR3. V lost 0 bases and J lost 6, with 18 bases in between. The CDR3 nucleotides read TGTGCCAGCAGCTTGGAGGTTTGGGGGGGGTTCGCTGAAGCTTTCTTT. It codes for CASSLEVWGGFAEAFF. Variable domain in full (rest from reference TRBV5-4 and TRBJ1-1): ETGVTQSPTHLIKTRGQQVTLRCSSQSGHNTVSWYQQALGQGPQFIFQYYREEENGRGNFPPRFSGLQFPNYSSELNVNALELDDSALYLCASSLEVWGGFAEAFFGQGTRLTVV.

The rearrangement links TRBV6-5 to TRBJ2-5; 7 bases fit TRBD1. J was trimmed by 1 base and V by 4 bases; bases with no gene match: 9. CDR1 and CDR2 (germline): MNHEY, SVGAGI. The CDR3 length is 16 residues. CDR3 sequence (DNA): TGTGCCAGCAGTTCCTTGACAGGGCGATCCCAAGAGACCCAGTACTTC. It is translated as CASSSLTGRSQETQYF.

V gene TRBV19 combines with J gene TRBJ1-1, with no clear D. Germline V gives CDR1 LNHDA, CDR2 SQIVND (reference sequence). This CDR3 region has 13 residues. V lost 8 bases, J lost 1 base, and 11 bases lay in between. The CDR3 protein is CASATGGNTEAFF. The CDR3 nucleotides read TGTGCCAGTGCAACCGGTGGGAACACTGAAGCTTTCTTT.

The count of this clone is one. The rearrangement uses TRBV24-1 and TRBJ1-4; 7 positions match TRBD1. The CDR3 is 14 amino acids. CDR1 is KGHDR, CDR2 SFDVKD, per germline. The junction had 3 bases not matched to a gene; V was cut back by 5 bases and J by 4 bases. CDR3 DNA: TGTGCCACCAGTGGGACAGGAGGTAATGAAAAACTGTTTTTT. It is translated as CATSGTGGNEKLFF.

This clone was found a few times. This sequence joins TRBV4-1 and TRBJ1-5, with D uncertain. Germline V gives CDR1 MGHRA, CDR2 YSYEKL. The length of the CDR3 is 16 residues. The V and J ends lost 0 bases and 0 bases respectively, with 9 bases between them. The CDR3 spells CASSQDSRASNQPQHF. The CDR3, as DNA: TGCGCCAGCAGCCAAGATTCGAGGGCTAGCAATCAGCCCCAGCATTTT.

This chain joins TRBV5-4 and TRBJ2-6, with D possibly matching TRBD1 (6 bases). V was pared by 3 bases and J by 0 bases, with 19 bases between. This CDR3 spans 19 amino acids. The germline V gene encodes CDR1 SGHNT and CDR2 YYREEE (reference sequence). CDR3 in amino acids: CASSSIFRDILSGANVLTF. In DNA, the CDR3 is TGTGCCAGCAGCTCGATTTTTCGGGACATACTCTCTGGGGCCAACGTCCTGACTTTC.

V usage is TRBV7-9 and J usage is TRBJ2-1; TRBD2 matches 8 bases. This CDR3 has 14 amino acids. V shed 5 bases, J shed 9 bases, and the junction held 9 bases outside the gene matches. Per germline, CDR1 SEHNR and CDR2 FQNEAQ (reference sequence). The CDR3 DNA sequence: TGTGCCAGCAGCCCCAGCGGGAGAGGCGGTGAGCAGTTCTTC. Amino acid sequence: CASSPSGRGGEQFF.